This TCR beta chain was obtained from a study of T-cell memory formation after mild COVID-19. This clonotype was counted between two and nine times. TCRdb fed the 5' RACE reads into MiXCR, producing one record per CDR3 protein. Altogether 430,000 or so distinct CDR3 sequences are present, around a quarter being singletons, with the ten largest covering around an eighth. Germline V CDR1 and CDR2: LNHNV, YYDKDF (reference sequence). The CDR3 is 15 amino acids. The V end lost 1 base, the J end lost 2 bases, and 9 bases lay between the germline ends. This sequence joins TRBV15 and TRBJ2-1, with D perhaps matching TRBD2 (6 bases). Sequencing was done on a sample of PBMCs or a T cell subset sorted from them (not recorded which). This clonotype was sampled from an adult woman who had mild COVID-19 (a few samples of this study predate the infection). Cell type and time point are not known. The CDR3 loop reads CATSRAGGAYNEQFF. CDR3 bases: TGTGCCACCAGCAGAGCTGGCGGGGCCTACAATGAGCAGTTCTTC.